The 26 T cell receptor beta chains in this list originate from one sample, sequenced in a study of blood T cell repertoires in COVID-19. Only in-frame clones appear in the TCRdb table, and some are missing; sequencing was by immunoSEQ multiplex PCR. The table includes approximately 30,000 clones, approximately 86% detected once. Sequencing was done on a sample of peripheral blood. Receptors were obtained from a woman aged 80 or over with active or convalescent COVID-19.

The rearrangement joins TRBV5-1 to TRBJ1-2, with 9 bases lining up with TRBD1. The trim removed 4 bases at V and 0 bases at J, leaving 13 bases unmatched. The CDR3 runs to 18 residues. Germline CDR1 SGHRS, CDR2 YFSETQ. The CDR3 loop is CASSAQTGGLATNYGYTF. The DNA of the CDR3 is TGCGCCAGCAGCGCCCAAACAGGGGGCCTCGCTACTAACTATGGCTACACCTTC.

The chain recombines TRBV4-1 with TRBJ2-5; 9 nucleotides align to TRBD1. Germline-derived CDR1 and CDR2 are MGHRA and YSYEKL. This CDR3 contains 15 residues. V lost 6 bases and J lost 5; bases outside the gene matches: 10. This CDR3 is CASRQGAATFETQYF. CDR3 bases: TGCGCCAGCAGACAGGGGGCCGCCACTTTCGAGACCCAGTACTTC.

J is TRBJ1-5 and V is TRBV6-1; D remains unclear. V lost 3 bases and J 6 bases, leaving 15 bases between the germline ends. The CDR3 has 15 amino acids. The V gene's germline CDR1 is MNHNS and CDR2 SASEGT. CDR3 loop: CASSEGPLMSQPQHF. As DNA, the CDR3 is TGTGCCAGCAGTGAGGGCCCTCTCATGAGTCAGCCCCAGCATTTT.

The CDR3 spells CATGPRDRSYGYTF. CDR3 bases: TGTGCCACCGGACCTCGGGACAGGTCCTATGGCTACACCTTC. The V call is TRBV15, the J call TRBJ1-2; 8 nucleotides agree with TRBD1. V shed 8 bases and J 4 bases; nucleotides not matched to a gene: 9. The CDR3 has 14 amino acids. CDR1 is LNHNV, CDR2 YYDKDF, per germline (reference sequence).

The chain has TRBV6-1 and TRBJ1-1; 9 bases map to TRBD1. Germline-derived CDR1 and CDR2 are MNHNS and SASEGT. This CDR3 has 16 residues. V was clipped by 0 bases and J by 6 bases; unmatched bases: 8. CDR3: CASSEATGQGNAEAFF. In DNA form, the CDR3 reads TGTGCCAGCAGTGAAGCGACCGGACAGGGGAATGCTGAAGCTTTCTTT.

The rearrangement joins TRBV25-1 to TRBJ2-6; TRBD1 matches at 7 bases. There are 18 residues in the CDR3. Germline loops: CDR1 MGHDK, CDR2 SYGVNS. V lost 4 bases and J lost 1; bases outside the gene matches: 10. The CDR3 is CASSATTGPTSGANVLTF. The CDR3 bases are TGTGCCAGCAGTGCTACGACAGGGCCGACTTCTGGGGCCAACGTCCTGACTTTC.

The genes are TRBV5-1 and TRBJ2-3; the D gene is possibly TRBD2 (5 bases). Per the germline V gene, CDR1 is SGHRS and CDR2 is YFSETQ. The CDR3 is 13 residues long. Trimming cost V 6 bases and J 1 base, with 9 bases left between them. The CDR3 nucleotides read TGCGCCAGCAAACTAGAAGGCACAGATACGCAGTATTTT. Its protein product is CASKLEGTDTQYF. The entire variable domain, with the rest obtained from reference TRBV5-1 and TRBJ2-3, is as follows: KAGVTQTPRYLIKTRGQQVTLSCSPISGHRSVSWYQQTPGQGLQFLFEYFSETQRNKGNFPGRFSGRQFSNSRSEMNVSTLELGDSALYLCASKLEGTDTQYFGPGTRLTVL.

The chain combines TRBV15 with TRBJ1-4; D not certain. The CDR3 spans 18 residues. The germline CDR1 and CDR2 sequences are LNHNV and YYDKDF (reference sequence). Trimming removed 4 bases at V and 4 bases at J, with 22 bases between. The CDR3 protein is CATSTPGRRWAGNEKLFF. The CDR3, as DNA: TGTGCCACCAGCACCCCCGGCAGACGGTGGGCGGGTAATGAAAAACTGTTTTTT.

There are a few counts of this clone. V usage is TRBV5-4 and J usage is TRBJ2-1, with TRBD2 matching 8 bases. The CDR3 covers 15 residues. J was trimmed by 7 bases and V by 0 bases; bases with no gene match: 6. Germline loops: CDR1 SGHNT, CDR2 YYREEE (reference sequence). As DNA, the CDR3 is TGTGCCAGCAGCTTGGTGGCGGGGGGTACTAATGAGCAGTTCTTC. Protein product: CASSLVAGGTNEQFF.

The V gene is TRBV5-5, the J gene TRBJ1-3; no firm D call. The CDR3 covers 15 residues. CDR1 and CDR2 (germline): SGHKS, YYEKEE (reference sequence). The germline V and J ends were trimmed by 4 bases and 4 bases, with 15 bases remaining between them. The DNA of the CDR3 is TGTGCCAGCAGCCCCCGGGAGGGTTACGGAAACACCATATATTTT. The encoded protein is CASSPREGYGNTIYF.

The chain links TRBV19 to TRBJ1-2, with D perhaps TRBD1 (6 bases). This CDR3 has 15 amino acids. Germline CDR1 is LNHDA and CDR2 is SQIVND (reference sequence). V lost 4 bases and J lost 3, with 15 bases in between. CDR3 sequence reads: CASSREGQGDYGYTF. For the CDR3, the DNA is TGTGCCAGTAGTAGAGAGGGACAAGGGGACTATGGCTACACCTTC.

The CDR3, as DNA: TGTGCCACCAGGGGGCGAGGCACAGATACGCAGTATTTT. Residues: CATRGRGTDTQYF. The rearrangement joins TRBV19 to TRBJ2-3; 8 bases line up with TRBD1. In germline, CDR1 is LNHDA, CDR2 SQIVND (reference sequence). The CDR3 has 13 amino acids. The V segment lost 10 bases and the J segment 1 base; nucleotides outside the gene matches: 4.

The chain employs TRBV28 and TRBJ2-7, with 8 bases lining up with TRBD1. Per the germline V gene, CDR1 is MDHEN and CDR2 is SYDVKM. V was pared by 7 bases and J by 2 bases, with 4 bases of the junction left unmatched. The CDR3 is made up of 13 amino acids. The CDR3: CASTRTGPYEQYF. CDR3 nucleotides: TGTGCCAGCACCCGGACAGGGCCCTACGAGCAGTACTTC. Full variable domain (missing parts from reference TRBV28 and TRBJ2-7): DVKVTQSSRYLVKRTGEKVFLECVQDMDHENMFWYRQDPGLGLRLIYFSYDVKMKEKGDIPEGYSVSREKKERFSLILESASTNQTSMYLCASTRTGPYEQYFGPGTRLTVT.

The chain carries TRBV3-1 (or the pseudogene TRBV3-2) and TRBJ2-3, with D possibly TRBD1 on 6 matching bases. V lost 7 bases and J lost 1, with 9 bases in between. The CDR3 runs to 13 residues. Per germline, CDR1 LGHDT and CDR2 YNNKEL (reference sequence). As DNA, the CDR3 is TGTGCCAGCACCCGACAGGGCACAGATACGCAGTATTTT. Encoded protein: CASTRQGTDTQYF.

This clone occurred a few times. V and J are TRBV5-4 and TRBJ1-1, with 9 bases fitting TRBD1. The CDR3 totals 15 residues. In germline, CDR1 is SGHNT, CDR2 YYREEE (reference sequence). The junction had 5 bases not matched to a gene; V was cut back by 4 bases and J by 1 base. CDR3 DNA sequence: TGTGCCAGCAGCACCGGACAGGGGTGGAACACTGAAGCTTTCTTT. It is translated as CASSTGQGWNTEAFF.

The chain is built from TRBV19 and TRBJ1-2; TRBD1 matches 9 bases. The germline V gene has CDR1 LNHDA and CDR2 SQIVND (reference sequence). The CDR3 is made up of 14 amino acids. Unmatched junction bases numbered 3, after V lost 5 bases and J lost 2 bases. Written as DNA, the CDR3 is TGTGCCAGTAGTCGGGACAGGGTAAACTATGGCTACACCTTC. Translation: CASSRDRVNYGYTF.

This clone has only a few counts. The chain has TRBV28 and TRBJ1-3; D gene unclear. CDR1 and CDR2 (germline): MDHEN, SYDVKM. V gave up 4 bases and J gave up 11 bases, with 15 bases separating them. The CDR3 contains 13 residues. CDR3 residues: CASSSNSRAAIYF. In nucleotides, the CDR3 is TGTGCCAGCAGTTCAAATAGTCGCGCCGCCATATATTTT.

The chain recombines TRBV27 with TRBJ1-5; TRBD1 matches at 10 bases. This CDR3 has 16 amino acids. Per the germline V gene, CDR1 is MNHEY and CDR2 is SMNVEV (reference sequence). V trimming: 3 bases; J trimming: 2 bases; junction bases outside the gene matches: 4. The CDR3 bases are TGTGCCAGCAGTTTGACAGGGGGCTATGGCAATCAGCCCCAGCATTTT. Its protein is CASSLTGGYGNQPQHF.

In this sample, this clone turned up once. Written as DNA, the CDR3 is TGTGCCAGCAGAGCCGGACAGGCGGACAATGAAAAACTGTTTTTT. Protein product: CASRAGQADNEKLFF. The chain uses TRBV7-8 and TRBJ1-4, with 7 bases matching TRBD1. The ends lost 6 bases at V and 5 bases at J; junction bases unmatched: 9. CDR3 length: 15 residues. Germline values: CDR1 SGHVS, CDR2 FQNEAQ.

CDR3 protein: CASSGTGGSRYGYTF. CDR3 DNA sequence: TGTGCCAGCAGCGGAACAGGGGGGAGCAGGTATGGCTACACCTTC. J is TRBJ1-2 and V is TRBV6-5; TRBD1 agrees at 8 bases. From germline, CDR1 is MNHEY and CDR2 SVGAGI. V lost 6 bases to trimming and J lost 5 bases; unmatched junction nucleotides: 11. The CDR3 spans 15 residues.

The rearrangement links TRBV7-9 to TRBJ1-4, with TRBD1 matching over 8 bases. The CDR3 extends over 15 amino acids. CDR1 SEHNR and CDR2 FQNEAQ come from the germline V gene (reference sequence). Germline trimming cut 2 bases from V and 5 bases from J; bases unmatched to any gene: 4. CDR3 bases: TGTGCCAGCAGCTTACCGGGACAGGTCAATGAAAAACTGTTTTTT. As protein: CASSLPGQVNEKLFF. Supplemented by reference TRBV7-9 and TRBJ1-4, the full variable domain reads DTGVSQNPRHKITKRGQNVTFRCDPISEHNRLYWYRQTLGQGPEFLTYFQNEAQLEKSRLLSDRFSAERPKGSFSTLEIQRTEQGDSAMYLCASSLPGQVNEKLFFGSGTQLSVL.

J is TRBJ2-3 and V is TRBV2, with 9 bases that match TRBD2. Germline V lookup: CDR1 SNHLY, CDR2 FYNNEI. This CDR3 comprises 16 residues. After removal of 8 bases from V and 2 bases from J, the junction contained 11 bases not matched to a gene. This CDR3 is CASSLVAGAITDTQYF. The DNA for the CDR3 is TGTGCCAGCTCGTTAGTAGCGGGGGCCATCACAGATACGCAGTATTTT.

This clone was detected only once. The V gene is TRBV5-1, the J gene TRBJ1-2; a weak D match, TRBD1 (5 bases). The germline V gene has CDR1 SGHRS and CDR2 YFSETQ. The V end was cut by 4 bases, the J end by 2 bases, with 27 bases between. The CDR3 has 19 amino acids. Written as DNA, the CDR3 is TGCGCCAGCAGCCCGGGGGTGGCCGGGCAAAGGACTGAAAACTATGGCTACACCTTC. Its protein is CASSPGVAGQRTENYGYTF.

As for this clone: A read error may account for a junction end that differs from germline. The rearrangement joins TRBV4-1 to TRBJ1-6; 7 bases map to TRBD1. The germline V gene has CDR1 MGHRA and CDR2 YSYEKL. The length of the CDR3 is 18 residues. CDR3 protein: CASSEDAGQSSYNSPLHF. CDR3 DNA: TGCGCCAGCAGCGAAGATGCGGGACAGAGCTCCTATAATTCACCCCTCCACTTT.

The chain employs TRBV19 and TRBJ1-3; D gene ambiguous. This CDR3 region has 15 residues. V gave up 2 bases and J gave up 0 bases, with 8 bases separating them. Germline lookup yields CDR1 LNHDA and CDR2 SQIVND (reference sequence). CDR3 in amino acids: CASSISVISGNTIYF. The CDR3 coding sequence is TGTGCCAGTAGTATATCGGTGATCTCTGGAAACACCATATATTTT.

The V and J genes are TRBV3-1 (or the pseudogene TRBV3-2) and TRBJ1-1, with 8 bases aligning to TRBD1. Germline CDR1 LGHDT, CDR2 YNNKEL (reference sequence). The V gene end was trimmed by 3 bases and the J gene end by 2 bases; junction bases not matched to a gene: 2. The CDR3 consists of 14 residues. CDR3 region: CASSHRGRNTEAFF. The CDR3 DNA follows: TGTGCCAGCAGCCACAGGGGGCGAAACACTGAAGCTTTCTTT.